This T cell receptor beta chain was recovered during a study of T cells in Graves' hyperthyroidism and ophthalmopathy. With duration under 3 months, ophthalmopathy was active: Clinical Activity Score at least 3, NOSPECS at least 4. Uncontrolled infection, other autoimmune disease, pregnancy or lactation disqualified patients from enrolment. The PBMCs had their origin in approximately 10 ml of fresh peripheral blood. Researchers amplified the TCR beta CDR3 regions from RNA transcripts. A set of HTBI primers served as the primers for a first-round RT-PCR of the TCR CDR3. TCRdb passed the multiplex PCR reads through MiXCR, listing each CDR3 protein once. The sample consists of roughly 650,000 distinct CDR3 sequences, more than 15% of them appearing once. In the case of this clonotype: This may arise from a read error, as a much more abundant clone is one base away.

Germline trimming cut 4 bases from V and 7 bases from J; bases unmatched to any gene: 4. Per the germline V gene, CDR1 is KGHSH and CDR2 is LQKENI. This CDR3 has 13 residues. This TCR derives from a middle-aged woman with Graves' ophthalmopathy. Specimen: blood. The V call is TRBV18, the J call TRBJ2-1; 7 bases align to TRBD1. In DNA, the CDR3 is TGTGCCAGCTCACAGGGGGCTTGGAATGAGCAGTTCTTC. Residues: CASSQGAWNEQFF. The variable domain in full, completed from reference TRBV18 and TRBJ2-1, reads NAGVMQNPRHLVRRRGQEARLRCSPMKGHSHVYWYRQLPEEGLKFMVYLQKENIIDESGMPKERFSAEFPKEGPSILRIQQVVRGDSAAYFCASSQGAWNEQFFGPGTRLTVL.